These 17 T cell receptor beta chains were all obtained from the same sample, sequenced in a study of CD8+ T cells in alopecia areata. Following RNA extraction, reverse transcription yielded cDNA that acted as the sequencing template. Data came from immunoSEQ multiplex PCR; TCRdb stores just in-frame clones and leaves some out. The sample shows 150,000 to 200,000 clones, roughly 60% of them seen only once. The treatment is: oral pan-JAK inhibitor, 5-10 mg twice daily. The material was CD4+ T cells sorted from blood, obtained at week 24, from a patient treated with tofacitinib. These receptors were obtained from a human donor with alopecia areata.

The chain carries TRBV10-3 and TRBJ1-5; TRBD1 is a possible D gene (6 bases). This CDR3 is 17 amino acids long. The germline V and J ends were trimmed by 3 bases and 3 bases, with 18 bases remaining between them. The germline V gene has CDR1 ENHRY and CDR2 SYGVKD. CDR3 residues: CAISEQGTGRNNQPQHF. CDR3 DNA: TGTGCCATCAGTGAACAGGGTACGGGGAGAAACAATCAGCCCCAGCATTTT.

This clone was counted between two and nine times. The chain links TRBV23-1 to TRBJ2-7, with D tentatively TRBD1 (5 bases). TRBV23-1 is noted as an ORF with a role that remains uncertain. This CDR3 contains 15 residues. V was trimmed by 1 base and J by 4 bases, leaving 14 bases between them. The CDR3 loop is CASSQFLGHVYEQYF. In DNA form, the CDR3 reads TGCGCCAGCAGTCAATTCCTTGGACACGTATACGAGCAGTACTTC.

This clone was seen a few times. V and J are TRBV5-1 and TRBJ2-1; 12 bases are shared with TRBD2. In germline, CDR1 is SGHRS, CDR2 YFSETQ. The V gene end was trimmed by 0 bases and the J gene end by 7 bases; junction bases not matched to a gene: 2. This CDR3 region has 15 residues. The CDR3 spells CASSLGTSGVNEQFF. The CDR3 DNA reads TGCGCCAGCAGCTTGGGGACTAGCGGGGTTAATGAGCAGTTCTTC.

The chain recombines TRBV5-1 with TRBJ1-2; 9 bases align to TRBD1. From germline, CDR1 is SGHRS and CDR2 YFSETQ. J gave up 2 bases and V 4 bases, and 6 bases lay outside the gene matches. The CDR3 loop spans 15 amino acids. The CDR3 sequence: CASSPGQGGNYGYTF. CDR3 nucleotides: TGCGCCAGCAGCCCGGGACAGGGTGGGAACTATGGCTACACCTTC.

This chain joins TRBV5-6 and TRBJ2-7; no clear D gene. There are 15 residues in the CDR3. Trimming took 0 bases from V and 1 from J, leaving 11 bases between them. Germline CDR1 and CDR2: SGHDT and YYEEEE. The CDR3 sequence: CASSLGSTLSYEQYF. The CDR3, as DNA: TGTGCCAGCAGCTTGGGTTCTACCTTATCCTACGAGCAGTACTTC.

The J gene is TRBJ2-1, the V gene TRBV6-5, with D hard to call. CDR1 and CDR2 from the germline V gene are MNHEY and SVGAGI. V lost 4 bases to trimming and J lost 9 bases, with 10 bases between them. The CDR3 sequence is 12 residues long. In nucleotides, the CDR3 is TGTGCCAGCAGTTCTCCGTGGGCTGAGCAGTTCTTC. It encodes CASSSPWAEQFF.

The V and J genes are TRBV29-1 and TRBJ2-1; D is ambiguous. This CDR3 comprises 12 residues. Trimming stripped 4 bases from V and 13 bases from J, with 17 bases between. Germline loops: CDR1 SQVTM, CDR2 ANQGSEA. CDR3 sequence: CSVGLQSPTQFF. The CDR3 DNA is TGCAGCGTTGGATTGCAGAGCCCGACTCAGTTCTTC.

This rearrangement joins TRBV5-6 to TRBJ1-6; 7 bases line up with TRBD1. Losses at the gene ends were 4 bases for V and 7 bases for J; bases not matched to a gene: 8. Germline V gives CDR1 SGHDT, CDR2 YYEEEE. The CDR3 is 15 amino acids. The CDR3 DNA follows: TGTGCCAGCAGCCTACAACAGGGGACCAATTCACCCCTCCACTTT. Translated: CASSLQQGTNSPLHF.

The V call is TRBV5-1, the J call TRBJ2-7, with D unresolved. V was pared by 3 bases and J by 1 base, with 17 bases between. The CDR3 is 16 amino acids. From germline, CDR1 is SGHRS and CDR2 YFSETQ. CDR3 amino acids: CASSYKRRPASYEQYF. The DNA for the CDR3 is TGCGCCAGCAGCTACAAGCGAAGGCCGGCGTCCTACGAGCAGTACTTC.

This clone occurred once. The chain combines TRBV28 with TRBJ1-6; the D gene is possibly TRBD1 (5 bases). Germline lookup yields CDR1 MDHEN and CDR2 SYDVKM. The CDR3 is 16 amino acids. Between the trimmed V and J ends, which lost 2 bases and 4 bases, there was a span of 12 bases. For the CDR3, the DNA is TGTGCCAGCAGTTTACCGCAGGGCAATTATAATTCACCCCTCCACTTT. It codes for CASSLPQGNYNSPLHF.

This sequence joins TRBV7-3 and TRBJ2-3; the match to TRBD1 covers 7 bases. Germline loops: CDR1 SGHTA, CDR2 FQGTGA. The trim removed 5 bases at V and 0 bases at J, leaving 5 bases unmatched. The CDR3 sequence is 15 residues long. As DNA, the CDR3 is TGTGCCAGCAGCCTCGACAGGGCTAGCACAGATACGCAGTATTTT. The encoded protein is CASSLDRASTDTQYF.

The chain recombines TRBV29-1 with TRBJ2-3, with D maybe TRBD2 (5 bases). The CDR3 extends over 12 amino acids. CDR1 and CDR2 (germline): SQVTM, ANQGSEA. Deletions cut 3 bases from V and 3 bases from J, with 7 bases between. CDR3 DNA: TGCAGCGTTGATGAGGGTACAGATACGCAGTATTTT. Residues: CSVDEGTDTQYF.

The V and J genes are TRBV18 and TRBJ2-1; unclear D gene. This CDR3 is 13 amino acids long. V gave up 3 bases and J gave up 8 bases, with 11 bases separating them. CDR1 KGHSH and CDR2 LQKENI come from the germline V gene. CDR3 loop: CASSPKSIHEQFF. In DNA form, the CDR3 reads TGTGCCAGCTCACCTAAAAGCATCCATGAGCAGTTCTTC.

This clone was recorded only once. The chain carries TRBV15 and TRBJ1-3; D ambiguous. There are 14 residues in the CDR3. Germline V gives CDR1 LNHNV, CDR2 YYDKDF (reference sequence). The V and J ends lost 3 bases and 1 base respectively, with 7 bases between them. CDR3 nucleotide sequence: TGTGCCACCAGCAGTTCAGCGTCTGGAAACACCATATATTTT. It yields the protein CATSSSASGNTIYF.

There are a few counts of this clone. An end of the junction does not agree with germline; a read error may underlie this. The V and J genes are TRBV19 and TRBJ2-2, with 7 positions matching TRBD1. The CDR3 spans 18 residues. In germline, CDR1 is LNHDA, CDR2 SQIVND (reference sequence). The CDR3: CASSIGFRGQPGTGELFF. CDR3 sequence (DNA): TGTGCCAGCAGTATTGGGTTTCGGGGACAGCCGGGCACCGGGGAGCTGTTTTTT.

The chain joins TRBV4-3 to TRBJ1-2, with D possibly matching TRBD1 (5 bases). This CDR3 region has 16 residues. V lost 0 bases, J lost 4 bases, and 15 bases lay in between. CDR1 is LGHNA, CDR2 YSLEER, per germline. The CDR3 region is CASSQEVRDRVYGYTF. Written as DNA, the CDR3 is TGCGCCAGCAGCCAAGAAGTCCGTGACAGAGTCTATGGCTACACCTTC.

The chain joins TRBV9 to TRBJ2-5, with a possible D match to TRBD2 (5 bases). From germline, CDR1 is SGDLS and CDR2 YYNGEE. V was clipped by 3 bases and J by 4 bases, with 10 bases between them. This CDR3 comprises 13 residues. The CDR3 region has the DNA TGTGCCAGCAGCGAGCGGCCTGGAGAGACCCAGTACTTC. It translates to CASSERPGETQYF.